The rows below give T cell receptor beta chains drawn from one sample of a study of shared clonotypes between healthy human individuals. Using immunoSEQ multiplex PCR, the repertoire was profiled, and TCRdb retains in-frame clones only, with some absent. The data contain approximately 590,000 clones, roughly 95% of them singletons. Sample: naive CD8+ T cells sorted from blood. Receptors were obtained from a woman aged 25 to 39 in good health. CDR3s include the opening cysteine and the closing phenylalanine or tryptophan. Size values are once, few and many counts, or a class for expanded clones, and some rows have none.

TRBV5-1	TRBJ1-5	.	CASTTPRTGRNQPQHF
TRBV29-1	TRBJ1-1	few	CSVDTGDTEAFF
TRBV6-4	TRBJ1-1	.	CASSDGAGGDSEAFF
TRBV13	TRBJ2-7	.	CASSSRGVGEQYF
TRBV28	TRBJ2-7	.	CASKSPGASYEQYF
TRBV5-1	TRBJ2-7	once	CASSFAGTVYEQYF
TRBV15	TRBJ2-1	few	CATNAFAGGGNEQFF
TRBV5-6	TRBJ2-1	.	CASSLALPSGSGEQFF
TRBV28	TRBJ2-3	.	CASSRWVGTGRKQTQYF
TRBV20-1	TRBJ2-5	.	CSARPAETQYF
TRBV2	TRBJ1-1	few	CASSEGFATEAFF
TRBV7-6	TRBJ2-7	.	CASSSAGENEQYF
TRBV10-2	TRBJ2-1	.	CASRTNEQFF
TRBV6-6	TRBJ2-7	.	CASSYGTTYEQYF